The 21 T cell receptor beta chains presented below share a single source sample, sequenced in a study of blood T cell repertoires in COVID-19. The table came from immunoSEQ multiplex PCR; TCRdb's copy has only in-frame clones and leaves some out. Of approximately 90,000 clones in the sample, 70% to 90% were seen once. Material: peripheral blood. Receptors originate from a man aged 60-69 years with acute or convalescent COVID-19.

The rearrangement uses TRBV6-4 and TRBJ1-3, with 7 bases fitting TRBD1. V dropped 8 bases and J dropped 3; count of bases not matched to a gene: 13. Germline CDR1 is MRHNA and CDR2 is SNTAGT. This CDR3 has 16 amino acids. DNA for the CDR3: TGTGCCAGCGATAGTGGACAGGCCCTGTATGGAAACACCATATATTTT. It is translated as CASDSGQALYGNTIYF.

The rearrangement links TRBV7-6 to TRBJ1-1, with TRBD1 matching 7 bases. J gave up 1 base and V 4 bases, and 3 bases lay outside the gene matches. Germline CDR1 SGHVS, CDR2 FNYEAQ. This CDR3 region has 14 residues. The CDR3 region has the DNA TGTGCCAGCAGCTCATGGGACAGGAACACTGAAGCTTTCTTT. Its translation is CASSSWDRNTEAFF.

This clone was counted between two and nine times. The chain recombines TRBV25-1 with TRBJ1-4; 11 bases are shared with TRBD1. Germline loops: CDR1 MGHDK, CDR2 SYGVNS. J lost 4 bases, V lost 1 base, and 8 bases had no gene match. This CDR3 is 18 amino acids long. DNA of the CDR3: TGTGCCAGCAGTGAATCCGGGACAGGGGGTTTTCATAATGAAAAACTGTTTTTT. Residues: CASSESGTGGFHNEKLFF.

This sequence joins TRBV18 and TRBJ2-2; maybe TRBD1 (6 bases). The CDR3 is made up of 17 amino acids. The V gene's germline CDR1 is KGHSH and CDR2 LQKENI. Deletions cut 0 bases from V and 0 bases from J, with 11 bases between. The CDR3 loop is CASSPPTGQANTGELFF. In nucleotides, the CDR3 is TGTGCCAGCTCACCACCGACGGGACAAGCGAACACCGGGGAGCTGTTTTTT.

The V and J genes are TRBV5-6 and TRBJ1-2; D is unresolved. The germline gives CDR1 SGHDT, CDR2 YYEEEE. This CDR3 is 13 amino acids long. V lost 2 bases and J lost 4, with 9 bases in between. The CDR3 DNA is TGTGCCAGCAGCTTCGACTACGGCTATGGCTACACCTTC. It translates to CASSFDYGYGYTF. The entire variable domain, with the rest obtained from reference TRBV5-6 and TRBJ1-2, is as follows: DAGVTQSPTHLIKTRGQQVTLRCSPKSGHDTVSWYQQALGQGPQFIFQYYEEEERQRGNFPDRFSGHQFPNYSSELNVNALLLGDSALYLCASSFDYGYGYTFGSGTRLTVV.

The chain employs TRBV30 and TRBJ2-2; no firm D call. The V gene lost 0 bases and the J gene lost 4 bases, with 15 bases spanning the gap. CDR1 and CDR2 from the germline V gene are GTSNPN and SVGIG (reference sequence). This CDR3 contains 16 residues. The CDR3 nucleotides are TGTGCCTGGAGTGTACGGATTCGCTCGGGCACCGGGGAGCTGTTTTTT. Translation: CAWSVRIRSGTGELFF.

The rearrangement joins TRBV19 to TRBJ1-5, with TRBD1 as a possible D gene (5 bases). This CDR3 is 15 amino acids long. V gave up 7 bases and J gave up 0 bases, with 13 bases separating them. Germline CDR1 reads LNHDA; CDR2 reads SQIVND (reference sequence). The CDR3 nucleotides read TGTGCCAGTACCCCGACAGTTAATAGCAATCAGCCCCAGCATTTT. This sequence encodes CASTPTVNSNQPQHF.

The chain links TRBV30 to TRBJ1-4, with 7 bases lining up with TRBD1. V lost 5 bases, J lost 5 bases, and 2 bases stayed unmatched. The CDR3 loop spans 12 amino acids. Germline loops: CDR1 GTSNPN, CDR2 SVGIG (reference sequence). The CDR3 bases are TGTGCCTGGGGGACAGCAAATGAAAAACTGTTTTTT. Its protein is CAWGTANEKLFF.

V usage is TRBV3-1 (or the pseudogene TRBV3-2) and J usage is TRBJ2-7; D is unclear. This CDR3 is built from 13 residues. Germline loops: CDR1 LGHDT, CDR2 YNNKEL (reference sequence). Trimming stripped 4 bases from V and 3 bases from J, with 10 bases between. Written as DNA, the CDR3 is TGTGCCAGCAGCCCCGTGAGTCACTACGAGCAGTACTTC. It translates to CASSPVSHYEQYF.

This CDR3 is CRSVGANVLTF. DNA of the CDR3: TGCAGGTCGGTGGGGGCCAACGTCCTGACTTTC. The V gene is TRBV20-1, the J gene TRBJ2-6; D call uncertain. Germline V gives CDR1 DFQATT, CDR2 SNEGSKA (reference sequence). This CDR3 has 11 residues.

The chain carries TRBV9 and TRBJ1-6, with 10 bases aligning to TRBD1. J lost 7 bases, V lost 3 bases, and 4 bases had no gene match. Germline values: CDR1 SGDLS, CDR2 YYNGEE. The CDR3 length is 15 residues. The CDR3 coding sequence is TGTGCCAGCAGCGCAGGGACAGGGGAGAATTCACCCCTCCACTTT. It is translated as CASSAGTGENSPLHF. Based on the CDR3 plus reference TRBV9 and TRBJ1-6, the full variable domain is DSGVTQTPKHLITATGQRVTLRCSPRSGDLSVYWYQQSLDQGLQFLIQYYNGEERAKGNILERFSAQQFPDLHSELNLSSLELGDSALYFCASSAGTGENSPLHFGNGTRLTVT.

V usage is TRBV5-1 and J usage is TRBJ2-5; 9 nucleotides align to TRBD1. The trim removed 4 bases at V and 3 bases at J, leaving 13 bases unmatched. The CDR3 is 17 amino acids. The V gene's germline CDR1 is SGHRS and CDR2 YFSETQ. As DNA, the CDR3 is TGCGCCAGCAGCCCGGGACGGGGACAGGGATTGGAAGAGACCCAGTACTTC. Translated, it gives CASSPGRGQGLEETQYF.

The chain is built from TRBV28 and TRBJ2-7, with a weak D call TRBD2 (6 bases). The CDR3 totals 16 residues. Germline CDR1 MDHEN, CDR2 SYDVKM. Trimming stripped 7 bases from V and 6 bases from J, with 25 bases between. CDR3 amino acids: CASTPPTAQGAGEQYF. Written as DNA, the CDR3 is TGTGCCAGCACCCCCCCCACAGCGCAGGGAGCGGGCGAGCAGTACTTC.

V and J are TRBV2 and TRBJ2-1; 7 bases agree with TRBD1. With V trimmed by 4 bases and J by 0 bases, 6 bases remained unmatched. The CDR3 is 16 amino acids. In germline, CDR1 is SNHLY, CDR2 FYNNEI. For the CDR3, the DNA is TGTGCCAGCAGTGGTTCAGGGGGAAGCTCCTACAATGAGCAGTTCTTC. Translating gives CASSGSGGSSYNEQFF.

The gene calls are TRBV30 and TRBJ1-5; the D gene is possibly TRBD1 (5 bases). There are 17 residues in the CDR3. Looked up from germline, CDR1 is GTSNPN and CDR2 is SVGIG (reference sequence). Trimming left V 0 bases short and J 7 bases short, with 22 bases between. Here the CDR3 DNA reads TGTGCCTGGAGTGTACCATGGGGGGGGAACCAAGGGCAGCCCCAGCATTTT. It codes for CAWSVPWGGNQGQPQHF.

J is TRBJ2-7 and V is TRBV7-8; a weak D match, TRBD1 (6 bases). Germline values: CDR1 SGHVS, CDR2 FQNEAQ. The CDR3 extends over 15 amino acids. Trimming removed 5 bases at V and 0 bases at J, with 14 bases between. The CDR3 DNA is TGTGCCAGCAGCCAATTGACAGGTACCTCCTACGAGCAGTACTTC. It is translated as CASSQLTGTSYEQYF.

The V call is TRBV6-1, the J call TRBJ2-7; D might be TRBD1 (6 bases). Germline CDR1 is MNHNS and CDR2 is SASEGT. The ends were cut back, 0 bases at V and 12 bases at J, with 18 bases in the middle. The CDR3 runs 14 residues. In DNA, the CDR3 is TGTGCCAGCAGTGAAGCAGGGGGACACCTCTTCGTGTACTTC. This translates into CASSEAGGHLFVYF.

The rearrangement uses TRBV28 and TRBJ2-7, with a tentative D call TRBD1 (6 bases). The ends were cut back, 3 bases at V and 3 bases at J, with 15 bases in the middle. CDR3 length equals 15 residues. Germline V CDR1 and CDR2: MDHEN, SYDVKM. DNA of the CDR3: TGTGCCAGCAGTTTGCCGGGACACGTAGACTACGAGCAGTACTTC. It is translated as CASSLPGHVDYEQYF.

The chain carries TRBV12-3 or TRBV12-4 and TRBJ2-1; the D gene is possibly TRBD1 (5 bases). This CDR3 comprises 13 residues. V lost 5 bases, J lost 10 bases, and 15 bases lay in between. DNA for the CDR3: TGTGCCAGCAGTCCGACAGACCTCAGGGAGCAGTTCTTC. This translates into CASSPTDLREQFF.

The chain couples TRBV5-1 to TRBJ2-1; the D is unclear. The CDR3 is 16 residues long. The V end lost 4 bases, the J end lost 3 bases, and 17 bases lay between the germline ends. The V gene's germline CDR1 is SGHRS and CDR2 YFSETQ. The CDR3 sequence is CASSRALSTGYNEQFF. The CDR3 bases are TGCGCCAGCAGCCGCGCACTATCAACCGGCTACAATGAGCAGTTCTTC.

This chain uses TRBV12-3 or TRBV12-4 with TRBJ1-1, with a weak D call TRBD1 (5 bases). This CDR3 is built from 13 residues. V lost 2 bases and J lost 1, with 5 bases in between. In DNA form, the CDR3 reads TGTGCCAGCAGTTTAAGGGGGAACACTGAAGCTTTCTTT. The encoded protein is CASSLRGNTEAFF.